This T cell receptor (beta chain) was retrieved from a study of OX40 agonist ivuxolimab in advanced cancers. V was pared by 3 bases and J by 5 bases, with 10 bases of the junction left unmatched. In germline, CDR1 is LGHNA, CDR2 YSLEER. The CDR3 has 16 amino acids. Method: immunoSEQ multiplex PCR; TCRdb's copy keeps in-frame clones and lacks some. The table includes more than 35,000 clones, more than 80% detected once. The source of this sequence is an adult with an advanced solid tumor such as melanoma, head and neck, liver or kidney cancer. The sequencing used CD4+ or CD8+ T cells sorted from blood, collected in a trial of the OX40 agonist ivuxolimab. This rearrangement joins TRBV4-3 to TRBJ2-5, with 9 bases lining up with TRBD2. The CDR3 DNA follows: TGCGCCAGCAGCCACCTTCTCGCGGGGGGGCGGGAGACCCAGTACTTC. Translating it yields CASSHLLAGGRETQYF.